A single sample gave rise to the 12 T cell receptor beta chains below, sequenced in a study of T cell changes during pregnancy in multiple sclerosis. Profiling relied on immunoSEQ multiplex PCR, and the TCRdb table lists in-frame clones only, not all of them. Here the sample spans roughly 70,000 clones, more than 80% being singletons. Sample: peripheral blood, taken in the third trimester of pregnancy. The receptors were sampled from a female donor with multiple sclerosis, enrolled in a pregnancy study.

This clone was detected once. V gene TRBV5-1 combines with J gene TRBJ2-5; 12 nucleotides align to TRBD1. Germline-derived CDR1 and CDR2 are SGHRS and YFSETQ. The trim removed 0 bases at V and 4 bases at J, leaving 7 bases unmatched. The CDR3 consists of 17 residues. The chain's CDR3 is CASSLAGTGGGGETQYF. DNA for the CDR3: TGCGCCAGCAGCTTGGCCGGGACAGGGGGCGGAGGAGAGACCCAGTACTTC. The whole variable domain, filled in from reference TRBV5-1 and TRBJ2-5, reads KAGVTQTPRYLIKTRGQQVTLSCSPISGHRSVSWYQQTPGQGLQFLFEYFSETQRNKGNFPGRFSGRQFSNSRSEMNVSTLELGDSALYLCASSLAGTGGGGETQYFGPGTRLLVL.

The CDR3, as DNA: TGTGCCAGCAGCTTAGCAGAGTCCTACGAGCAGTACTTC. It yields the protein CASSLAESYEQYF. V gene TRBV7-9 combines with J gene TRBJ2-7; D not resolved. The germline V and J ends were trimmed by 0 bases and 1 base, with 4 bases remaining between them. Germline loops: CDR1 SEHNR, CDR2 FQNEAQ (reference sequence). The CDR3 loop spans 13 amino acids.

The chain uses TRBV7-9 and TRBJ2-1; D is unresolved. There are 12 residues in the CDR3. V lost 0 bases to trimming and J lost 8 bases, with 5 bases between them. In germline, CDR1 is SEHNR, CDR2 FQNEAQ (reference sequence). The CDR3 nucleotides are TGTGCCAGCAGCTTAGCTGTCGATGAGCAGTTCTTC. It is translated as CASSLAVDEQFF.

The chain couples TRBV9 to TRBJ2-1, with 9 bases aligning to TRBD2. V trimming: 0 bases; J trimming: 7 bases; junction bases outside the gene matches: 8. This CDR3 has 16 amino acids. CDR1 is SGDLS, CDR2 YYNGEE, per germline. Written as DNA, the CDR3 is TGTGCCAGCAGCGTAGTTGGTAGCGGGAGTTATAATGAGCAGTTCTTC. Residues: CASSVVGSGSYNEQFF.

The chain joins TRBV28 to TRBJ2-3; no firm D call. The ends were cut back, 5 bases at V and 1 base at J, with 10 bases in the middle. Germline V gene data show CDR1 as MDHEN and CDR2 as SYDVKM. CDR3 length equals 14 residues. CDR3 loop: CASSTTSGTDTQYF. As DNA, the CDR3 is TGTGCCAGCAGTACCACGAGCGGCACAGATACGCAGTATTTT.

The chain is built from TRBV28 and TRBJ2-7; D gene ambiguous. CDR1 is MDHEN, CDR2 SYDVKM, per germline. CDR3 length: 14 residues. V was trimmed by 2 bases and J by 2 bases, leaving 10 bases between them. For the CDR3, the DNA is TGTGCCAGCAGTTTACAAGGCGGAACCTACGAGCAGTACTTC. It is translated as CASSLQGGTYEQYF.

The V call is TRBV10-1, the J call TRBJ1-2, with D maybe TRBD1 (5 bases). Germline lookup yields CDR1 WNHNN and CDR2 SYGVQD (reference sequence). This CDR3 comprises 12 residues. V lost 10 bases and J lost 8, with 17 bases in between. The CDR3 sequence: CATSEEGPGYTF. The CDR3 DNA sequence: TGCGCCACCTCGGAGGAGGGACCCGGCTACACCTTC.

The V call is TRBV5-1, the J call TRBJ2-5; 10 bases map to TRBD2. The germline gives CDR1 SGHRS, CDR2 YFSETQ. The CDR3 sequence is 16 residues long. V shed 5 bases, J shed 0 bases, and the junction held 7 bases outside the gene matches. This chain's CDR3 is CASRLKAGGYQETQYF. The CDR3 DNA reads TGCGCCAGCAGGCTTAAAGCGGGAGGGTACCAAGAGACCCAGTACTTC.

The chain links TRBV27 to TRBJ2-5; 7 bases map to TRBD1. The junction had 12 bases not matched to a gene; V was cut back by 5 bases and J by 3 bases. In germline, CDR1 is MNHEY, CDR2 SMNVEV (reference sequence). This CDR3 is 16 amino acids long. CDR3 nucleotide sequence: TGTGCCAGCAGTCCCATCAGTAAGGGGGCCGAAGAGACCCAGTACTTC. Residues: CASSPISKGAEETQYF.

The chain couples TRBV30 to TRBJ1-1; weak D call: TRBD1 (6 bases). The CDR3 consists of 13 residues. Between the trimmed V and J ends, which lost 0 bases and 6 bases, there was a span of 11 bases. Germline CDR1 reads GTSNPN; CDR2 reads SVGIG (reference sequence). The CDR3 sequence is CAWSVQGSAEAFF. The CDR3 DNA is TGTGCCTGGAGTGTACAGGGTAGCGCTGAAGCTTTCTTT.

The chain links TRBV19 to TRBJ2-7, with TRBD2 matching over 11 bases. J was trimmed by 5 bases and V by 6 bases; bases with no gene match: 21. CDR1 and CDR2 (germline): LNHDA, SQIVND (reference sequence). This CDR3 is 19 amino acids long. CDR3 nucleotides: TGTGCCAGTAGCGCATCGCCTAGAAGGGGGACTAGCGGAACGAACGAGCAGTACTTC. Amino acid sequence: CASSASPRRGTSGTNEQYF.

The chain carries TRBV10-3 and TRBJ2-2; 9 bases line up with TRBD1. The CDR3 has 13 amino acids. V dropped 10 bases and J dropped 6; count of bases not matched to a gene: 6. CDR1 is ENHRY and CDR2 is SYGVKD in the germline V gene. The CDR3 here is CATRDRVSGELFF. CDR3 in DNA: TGTGCCACCCGGGACAGGGTATCCGGGGAGCTGTTTTTT.